Below, 10 T cell receptor beta chains from the same sample are listed, as sequenced in a study of PD-1 blockade in classical Hodgkin lymphoma. Libraries were prepared by immunoSEQ multiplex PCR; TCRdb keeps only in-frame clonotypes and omits some of them. The table shows about 28,000 clones, with roughly 78% occurring only once. Time point meaning: cycle 4 day 1 (C4D1), after less than 7 weeks of nivolumab. After autologous stem cell transplantation all patients relapsed, and prior brentuximab vedotin exposure differed between cohorts. Specimen: peripheral blood mononuclear cells (PBMCs), collected before the fourth cycle of nivolumab. The receptors shown here come from a human donor with classical Hodgkin lymphoma.

The chain joins TRBV6-1 to TRBJ2-7; D unresolved. CDR3 length equals 14 residues. CDR1 is MNHNS and CDR2 is SASEGT in the germline V gene. V dropped 4 bases and J dropped 4 bases, with 14 bases sitting between them. Here the CDR3 reads CASSASGREYEQYF. DNA for the CDR3: TGTGCCAGCAGTGCTTCCGGGCGCGAATACGAGCAGTACTTC.

The CDR3 is CASSMGTGWNTEAFF. DNA for the CDR3: TGTGCCAGTAGTATGGGGACAGGGTGGAACACTGAAGCTTTCTTT. The chain recombines TRBV19 with TRBJ1-1, with 9 bases aligning to TRBD1. V lost 3 bases, J lost 1 base, and 3 bases stayed unmatched. Germline V gene lookup returns CDR1 LNHDA and CDR2 SQIVND (reference sequence). The CDR3 totals 15 residues.

This chain links TRBV6-1 with TRBJ1-2; D remains ambiguous. Deletions cut 5 bases from V and 9 bases from J, with 10 bases between. The germline V gene has CDR1 MNHNS and CDR2 SASEGT. The CDR3 contains 11 residues. CDR3 amino acids: CASSYQESYTF. The CDR3 DNA reads as TGTGCCAGCAGTTATCAGGAAAGCTACACCTTC.

The chain couples TRBV6-6 to TRBJ2-5; D not resolved. This CDR3 is 11 amino acids long. CDR1 MNHNY and CDR2 SVGAGI come from the germline V gene (reference sequence). Trimming stripped 2 bases from V and 9 bases from J, with 7 bases between. The CDR3 DNA sequence: TGTGCCAGCAGTTACGGTGAGGCCCAGTACTTC. Translation: CASSYGEAQYF.

The J gene is TRBJ2-1, the V gene TRBV4-1, with 11 nucleotides matching TRBD2. The V and J ends lost 1 base and 2 bases, in that order; junction bases with no gene match: 7. This CDR3 has 18 amino acids. The germline CDR1 and CDR2 sequences are MGHRA and YSYEKL. In nucleotides, the CDR3 is TGCGCCAGCAGCCAAGGACTAGCGGGACTTCAAACCTACAATGAGCAGTTCTTC. It is translated as CASSQGLAGLQTYNEQFF.

This clone was counted a single time. The rearrangement links TRBV5-8 to TRBJ2-7; D is unresolved. Germline values: CDR1 SGHTS, CDR2 YDEGEE. The length of the CDR3 is 14 residues. V dropped 2 bases and J dropped 5 bases, with 14 bases sitting between them. CDR3 DNA sequence: TGTGCCAGCAGCTTTATGGTAGCTTCGGACGAGCAGTACTTC. It codes for CASSFMVASDEQYF.

The J gene is TRBJ1-5, the V gene TRBV19, with TRBD1 matching 11 bases. Germline assignment: CDR1 LNHDA and CDR2 SQIVND (reference sequence). The CDR3 has 15 amino acids. Trimming took 7 bases from V and 4 from J; bases not matched to a gene: 6. CDR3 residues: CASKDRGRRNQPQHF. The CDR3 region has the DNA TGTGCCAGTAAGGACAGGGGGCGGCGGAATCAGCCCCAGCATTTT.

The V gene is TRBV6-5, the J gene TRBJ2-7, with D hard to call. The CDR3 contains 15 residues. In germline, CDR1 is MNHEY, CDR2 SVGAGI. The V end lost 0 bases, the J end lost 5 bases, and 14 bases lay between the germline ends. CDR3 DNA: TGTGCCAGCAGTTACTCGCAGGCCCTTGGGGACGAGCAGTACTTC. Protein product: CASSYSQALGDEQYF.

The chain joins TRBV2 to TRBJ1-4; the D gene is possibly TRBD1 (5 bases). V was trimmed by 0 bases and J by 8 bases, leaving 7 bases between them. Germline values: CDR1 SNHLY, CDR2 FYNNEI. The CDR3 spans 13 residues. The CDR3 region has the DNA TGTGCCAGCAGTGAAGCAGGGGCCGAAAAACTGTTTTTT. Its protein is CASSEAGAEKLFF. Full variable domain (outside the CDR3, taken from reference TRBV2 and TRBJ1-4): EPEVTQTPSHQVTQMGQEVILRCVPISNHLYFYWYRQILGQKVEFLVSFYNNEISEKSEIFDDQFSVERPDGSNFTLKIRSTKLEDSAMYFCASSEAGAEKLFFGSGTQLSVL.

This chain uses TRBV28 with TRBJ1-2; D is perhaps TRBD1 (5 bases). V was clipped by 6 bases and J by 5 bases, with 22 bases between them. This CDR3 is 16 amino acids long. Looked up from germline, CDR1 is MDHEN and CDR2 is SYDVKM. Here the CDR3 DNA reads TGTGCCAGCAGCACAAAATTGGGACGGGTGTTTTATGGCTACACCTTC. Encoded protein: CASSTKLGRVFYGYTF.